These T cell receptor beta chains were read from a single sample in a study of T cell clonotyping in hematopoietic cell transplantation. TCRdb's table, derived via immunoSEQ multiplex PCR, lists solely in-frame clones and lacks some. The table includes around 40,000 clones, 85% to 95% detected once. Sample: peripheral blood mononuclear cells, taken before stem cell transplant. The source is a man between 40 and 49 years old with chronic myeloid leukemia. Some clones in this sample may be carry-over from other donors' samples. Both conserved end residues are part of each CDR3. Each record gives: V gene, clone size, D gene, J gene, CDR3 DNA, CDR3 protein. A D gene is named only where the DNA matches it firmly. Expanded clones are given a class, and other clones once, few, many or no size at all.

V: TRBV27; size: -; D: -; J: TRBJ1-6; DNA: TGTGCCAGCAAGGTTACGGGTTCACCCCTCCACTTT; CDR3: CASKVTGSPLHF
V: TRBV5-1; size: -; D: -; J: TRBJ1-1; DNA: TGCGCCAGCAGCCAGGGAACAGGGCGCATGAACACTGAAGCTTTCTTT; CDR3: CASSQGTGRMNTEAFF
V: TRBV6-5; size: once; D: -; J: TRBJ1-2; DNA: TGTGCCAGCAGTTACACTAATGGGGACTATGGCTACACCTTC; CDR3: CASSYTNGDYGYTF
V: TRBV19; size: -; D: -; J: TRBJ1-5; DNA: TGTGCCAGTAGCCCCGAGGGGGGTCGGAGCAATCAGCCCCAGCATTTT; CDR3: CASSPEGGRSNQPQHF
V: TRBV4-2; size: -; D: -; J: TRBJ2-4; DNA: TGTGCCAGCAGCCAAGTTCAAGGAGCCAAAAACATTCAGTACTTC; CDR3: CASSQVQGAKNIQYF
V: TRBV5-1; size: -; D: -; J: TRBJ2-7; DNA: TGCGCCAGCAGCTTGGTCCTGACAGGTGAAAACTCCTACGAGCAGTACTTC; CDR3: CASSLVLTGENSYEQYF
V: TRBV7-2; size: -; D: TRBD1; J: TRBJ1-5; DNA: TGTGCCAGCAGCTTAGCCAGGACAGGGGGCCTTTATAGCAATCAGCCCCAGCATTTT; CDR3: CASSLARTGGLYSNQPQHF
V: TRBV5-1; size: -; D: -; J: TRBJ2-7; DNA: TGCGCCAGCAGTTACAACCGGGATGCCTACGAGCAGTACTTC; CDR3: CASSYNRDAYEQYF
V: TRBV9; size: -; D: -; J: TRBJ2-1; DNA: TGTGCCAGCAGCGTATCCCCCTCCCGCCAGGGGACGGACAATGAGCAGTTCTTC; CDR3: CASSVSPSRQGTDNEQFF
V: TRBV29-1; size: few; D: -; J: TRBJ1-2; DNA: TGCAGCGTTGCGGGGAACCTACTGAGGGGCTACACCTTC; CDR3: CSVAGNLLRGYTF
V: TRBV28; size: -; D: -; J: TRBJ1-6; DNA: TGTGCCAGCAGGCCCCCGGGGAGCTCACCCCTCCACTTT; CDR3: CASRPPGSSPLHF
V: TRBV9; size: -; D: -; J: TRBJ1-2; DNA: TGTGCCAGCAGCGTAGGAGCAGGGAACTATGGCTACACCTTC; CDR3: CASSVGAGNYGYTF
V: TRBV6-5; size: few; D: -; J: TRBJ2-2; DNA: TGTGCCAGCAGCCACCGGGACACTCTCAGGCGGGAGCTGTTTTTT; CDR3: CASSHRDTLRRELFF
V: TRBV4-1; size: -; D: TRBD1; J: TRBJ2-1; DNA: TGCGCCAGCAGCCAACCACCGGGACAGGGGGCTGATGAGCAGTTCTTC; CDR3: CASSQPPGQGADEQFF
V: TRBV9; size: -; D: -; J: TRBJ1-2; DNA: TGTGCCAGCAGCGTAGCTAGTCAGGGGAGCGGCTACACCTTC; CDR3: CASSVASQGSGYTF
V: TRBV30; size: -; D: -; J: TRBJ1-1; DNA: TGTGCCTGGGGGAGGAACACTGAAGCTTTCTTT; CDR3: CAWGRNTEAFF
V: TRBV6-4; size: -; D: -; J: TRBJ2-3; DNA: TGTGCCAGCAGTGACGGGCGCGAGACAGATACGCAGTATTTT; CDR3: CASSDGRETDTQYF
V: TRBV11-2; size: -; D: TRBD1; J: TRBJ1-5; DNA: TGTGCCAGCAGCCAACAGGGGAGCAATCAGCCCCAGCATTTT; CDR3: CASSQQGSNQPQHF
V: TRBV11-1; size: -; D: -; J: TRBJ1-6; DNA: TGTGCCAGCAGCCCCTCCGACAGTAGACCCCTCCACTTT; CDR3: CASSPSDSRPLHF
V: TRBV6-5; size: -; D: TRBD1; J: TRBJ2-4; DNA: TGTGCCAGCAGTACCCCCGGACAGGGGAGGAACATTCAGTACTTC; CDR3: CASSTPGQGRNIQYF
V: TRBV6-4; size: once; D: -; J: TRBJ1-1; DNA: TGTGCCAGCAGTGAGACACAGGGTCGCACTGAAGCTTTCTTT; CDR3: CASSETQGRTEAFF
V: TRBV27; size: -; D: -; J: TRBJ1-1; DNA: TGTGCCAGCAGTTTTAACACTGAAGCTTTCTTT; CDR3: CASSFNTEAFF
V: TRBV29-1; size: -; D: TRBD1; J: TRBJ1-2; DNA: TGCAGCGTTGATTCGGGGGAGGGGGCAGGTGGCTACACCTTC; CDR3: CSVDSGEGAGGYTF
V: TRBV30; size: -; D: -; J: TRBJ1-5; DNA: TGTGCCTGGACTTACGGCTCGGGGCAGCCCCAGCATTTT; CDR3: CAWTYGSGQPQHF
V: TRBV7-2; size: -; D: -; J: TRBJ2-7; DNA: TGTGCCAGCAGCTCCTGGAGGGCCTACGAGCAGTACTTC; CDR3: CASSSWRAYEQYF
V: TRBV5-6; size: -; D: -; J: TRBJ2-5; DNA: TGTGCCAGCAGCTTGGGACTGTACCAAGAGACCCAGTACTTC; CDR3: CASSLGLYQETQYF
V: TRBV28; size: once; D: TRBD1; J: TRBJ2-1; DNA: TGTGCCAGCAGTGGAACCGGGACAGGTCTCTACAATGAGCAGTTCTTC; CDR3: CASSGTGTGLYNEQFF
V: TRBV30; size: -; D: -; J: TRBJ1-1; DNA: TGTGCCTGGAGTGTATTCGGGAACACTGAAGCTTTCTTT; CDR3: CAWSVFGNTEAFF
V: TRBV4-2; size: -; D: -; J: TRBJ1-5; DNA: TGTGCCAGCAGCCAAGGGGGAGGGGGGGATAATCAGCCCCAGCATTTT; CDR3: CASSQGGGGDNQPQHF
V: TRBV28; size: -; D: TRBD1; J: TRBJ2-7; DNA: TGTGCCAGCAGTCTCCAGGGACAGGGGGCTAGAGAGCAGTACTTC; CDR3: CASSLQGQGAREQYF
V: TRBV5-1; size: -; D: -; J: TRBJ2-6; DNA: TGCGCCACCCCCCCAGGGCCCGGGGCCAACGTCCTGACTTTC; CDR3: CATPPGPGANVLTF
V: TRBV11-2; size: -; D: -; J: TRBJ1-1; DNA: TGTGCCAGCAGCAAGGGACCGAATAACGAGGGTGAAGCTTTCTTT; CDR3: CASSKGPNNEGEAFF
V: TRBV6-5; size: -; D: -; J: TRBJ2-7; DNA: TGTGCCAGCAGTTGGGGCAGGGTCCAGATCTACGAGCAGTACTTC; CDR3: CASSWGRVQIYEQYF
V: TRBV7-3; size: -; D: -; J: TRBJ1-1; DNA: TGTGCCAGCAGCTTAACCCCGGGGGGGCCGGGCACTGAAGCTTTCTTT; CDR3: CASSLTPGGPGTEAFF
V: TRBV28; size: -; D: -; J: TRBJ2-1; DNA: TGTGCCAGCAAACCGCCCGGGACGCCTGAAGTGAATGAGCAGTTCTTC; CDR3: CASKPPGTPEVNEQFF
V: TRBV7-9; size: -; D: TRBD1; J: TRBJ2-7; DNA: TGTGCCAGCAGCTTATGGGGGACAGGGGGCTTCAGCGTCTCCTACGAGCAGTACTTC; CDR3: CASSLWGTGGFSVSYEQYF
V: TRBV15; size: -; D: -; J: TRBJ2-7; DNA: TGTGCCACCAGCAGAGAACAGGGTGGCGAGCAGTACTTC; CDR3: CATSREQGGEQYF
V: TRBV28; size: -; D: -; J: TRBJ1-2; DNA: TGTGCCAGCAGTTTCTCTTCTAACTATGGCTACACCTTC; CDR3: CASSFSSNYGYTF